The clone carrying this T cell receptor (beta chain) was counted between two and nine times. The junction differs from germline at one of its ends, possibly a read error. This sample was included in a study of T cells in Graves' hyperthyroidism and ophthalmopathy. Background on the study: Blood from the periphery was taken at initial diagnosis, before any treatment.

Amplification of TCR beta CDR3 regions used RNA as the template. The TCR CDR3 first-round RT-PCR relied on the HTBI primer set. TCRdb re-derived calls from the multiplex PCR reads in MiXCR, one entry per CDR3 protein. In the table there are approximately 530,000 distinct CDR3 sequences, roughly 17% of which are singletons. Germline V gene lookup returns CDR1 MNHEY and CDR2 SVGEGT. This CDR3 comprises 16 residues. Every diagnosis used clinical symptoms, serum thyroxine and TRAb, thyroid ultrasound and orbital computed tomography. The chain couples TRBV6-2 or TRBV6-3 to TRBJ2-6, with D perhaps matching TRBD1 (5 bases). The specimen was blood. This sequence originates from a woman in her late teens or twenties with Graves' hyperthyroidism. CDR3 sequence reads: CASSYSMVSGATVLTF. Here the CDR3 DNA reads TGTGCCAGCAGTTACTCTATGGTGTCTGGGGCCACCGTCCTGACTTTC.